These T cell receptor beta chains were read from a single sample in a study of beta chain features in type 1 diabetes. Assay used: immunoSEQ multiplex PCR; TCRdb lists only in-frame clones, some missing. The repertoire holds around 600,000 clones, with roughly 12% as singletons. Sequences were obtained from naive CD4+ T cells from blood. These TCRs come from a man aged 25-45 years with type 1 diabetes. Both conserved end residues are part of each CDR3. The D gene is left open where the match is weak. Some rows mark clone size as missing; the rest say once, few, many or name a class of expanded clone.

clone_size,d_call,v_call,j_call,cdr3_aa,cdr3_nt
few,.,TRBV5-1,TRBJ2-7,CASSFGLGTSYEQYF,TGCGCCAGCAGCTTTGGACTGGGAACCTCCTACGAGCAGTACTTC
.,TRBD1,TRBV7-9,TRBJ2-5,CASSPHRDRKETQYF,TGTGCCAGCAGCCCCCACCGGGACAGGAAAGAGACCCAGTACTTC
few,.,TRBV2,TRBJ1-3,CASRRGAGNTIYF,TGTGCCAGCAGAAGGGGGGCTGGAAACACCATATATTTT
.,TRBD1,TRBV6-5,TRBJ1-4,CASRSRTGESEKLFF,TGTGCCAGCAGATCCCGGACAGGGGAGAGTGAAAAACTGTTTTTT
.,.,TRBV2,TRBJ1-2,CASSEGWNQGYTF,TGTGCCAGCAGTGAAGGGTGGAACCAAGGCTACACCTTC
.,TRBD2,TRBV11-2,TRBJ2-7,CASSLAGGRIIYEQYF,TGTGCCAGCAGCTTAGCGGGGGGGAGAATAATCTACGAGCAGTACTTC
.,.,TRBV5-1,TRBJ1-4,CASSLGGSTNEKLFF,TGCGCCAGCAGCTTGGGTGGGAGTACAAATGAAAAACTGTTTTTT
.,.,TRBV11-3,TRBJ2-2,CASSVQETGELFF,TGTGCCAGCAGCGTACAGGAAACCGGGGAGCTGTTTTTT
.,TRBD1,TRBV5-1,TRBJ2-3,CASSSDRGHTDTQYF,TGCGCCAGCAGCTCCGACAGGGGGCATACAGATACGCAGTATTTT
few,.,TRBV6-5,TRBJ1-5,CASSLTVQQPQHF,TGTGCCAGCAGTTTGACAGTGCAGCAGCCCCAGCATTTT
.,TRBD1,TRBV11-2,TRBJ1-6,CASSGRDSLGSPLHF,TGTGCCAGCAGCGGCCGGGACAGCCTGGGGTCACCCCTCCACTTT
few,.,TRBV5-1,TRBJ2-7,CASSLGLAEFYEQYF,TGCGCCAGCAGCTTGGGTCTGGCCGAATTTTACGAGCAGTACTTC
few,.,TRBV7-9,TRBJ2-7,CASSLKGQGSYEQYF,TGTGCCAGCAGCTTAAAAGGGCAGGGGTCCTACGAGCAGTACTTC
.,TRBD1,TRBV7-9,TRBJ2-5,CASSLPTGQETQYF,TGTGCCAGCAGCCTCCCGACAGGGCAAGAGACCCAGTACTTC
.,TRBD1,TRBV7-2,TRBJ1-2,CASSSPPQGDYGYTF,TGTGCCAGCAGCTCTCCTCCCCAGGGGGACTATGGCTACACCTTC
few,.,TRBV30,TRBJ1-5,CAWSPNGRSYSNQPQHF,TGTGCCTGGAGTCCGAACGGACGATCCTATAGCAATCAGCCCCAGCATTTT
.,TRBD1,TRBV7-9,TRBJ1-4,CASSIGTGMSEKLFF,TGTGCCAGCAGCATAGGGACAGGGATGAGTGAAAAACTGTTTTTT
.,.,TRBV7-2,TRBJ2-7,CASSGVSSSYEQYF,TGTGCCAGCAGCGGGGTCAGTAGCTCCTACGAGCAGTACTTC
.,TRBD2,TRBV5-1,TRBJ2-2,CASSLESPSGYTGELFF,TGCGCCAGCAGCTTGGAAAGTCCTAGCGGGTACACCGGGGAGCTGTTTTTT
few,.,TRBV4-3,TRBJ1-2,CASSQEQGGGYTF,TGCGCCAGCAGCCAAGAACAGGGAGGTGGCTACACCTTC
.,.,TRBV7-7,TRBJ2-5,CASSQGLPQETQYF,TGTGCTAGCAGCCAAGGACTACCTCAAGAGACCCAGTACTTC
.,.,TRBV30,TRBJ2-1,CAWSVGYEQFF,TGTGCCTGGAGTGTGGGATATGAGCAGTTCTTC
few,.,TRBV30,TRBJ1-4,CAWSLDATNEKLFF,TGTGCCTGGAGTCTAGATGCAACTAATGAAAAACTGTTTTTT
few,.,TRBV14,TRBJ2-1,CASSQVGHPSYNEQFF,TGTGCCAGCAGCCAAGTTGGACATCCCTCCTACAATGAGCAGTTCTTC
.,.,TRBV28,TRBJ2-5,CASSFPDGKETQYF,TGTGCCAGCAGTTTCCCGGACGGAAAAGAGACCCAGTACTTC
.,.,TRBV14,TRBJ2-7,CASSQTRGNYEQYF,TGTGCCAGCAGCCAAACTAGGGGGAACTACGAGCAGTACTTC
.,TRBD2,TRBV5-6,TRBJ2-5,CASSSASGAGTQYF,TGTGCCAGCAGCAGCGCTAGCGGCGCGGGGACCCAGTACTTC
few,.,TRBV14,TRBJ2-7,CASSHRGTYEQYF,TGTGCCAGCAGCCATCGGGGTACCTACGAGCAGTACTTC
few,TRBD2,TRBV2,TRBJ2-3,CASNRPGLAGGPDTQYF,TGTGCCAGCAACAGACCGGGACTAGCGGGGGGCCCAGATACGCAGTATTTT
few,TRBD2,TRBV9,TRBJ2-1,CASSVLAGNEQFF,TGTGCCAGCAGCGTATTAGCGGGAAATGAGCAGTTCTTC
few,TRBD2,TRBV9,TRBJ2-1,CASSPSSGGWNEQFF,TGTGCCAGCAGCCCATCCAGCGGGGGTTGGAATGAGCAGTTCTTC
few,TRBD2,TRBV2,TRBJ2-1,CAAREGLAGWNEQFF,TGTGCCGCCAGGGAGGGACTCGCCGGATGGAATGAGCAGTTCTTC
few,TRBD1,TRBV7-2,TRBJ1-6,CASSSGQGGNSPLHF,TGTGCCAGCAGTTCCGGACAGGGGGGCAATTCACCCCTCCACTTT
.,.,TRBV9,TRBJ1-3,CASSPGGSGNTIYF,TGTGCCAGCAGCCCTGGCGGGTCTGGAAACACCATATATTTT
.,.,TRBV28,TRBJ2-3,CASSLGNTDTQYF,TGTGCCAGCAGTTTGGGGAACACAGATACGCAGTATTTT
.,.,TRBV30,TRBJ1-4,CAWSAGGPPNEKLFF,TGTGCCTGGAGTGCCGGCGGGCCTCCAAATGAAAAACTGTTTTTT
.,.,TRBV4-3,TRBJ2-3,CASSQDRTDPTTDTQYF,TGCGCCAGCAGCCAAGATCGGACAGACCCAACTACAGATACGCAGTATTTT
.,.,TRBV6-5,TRBJ1-5,CASSYSGTRVQPQHF,TGTGCCAGCAGTTACTCCGGGACAAGGGTGCAGCCCCAGCATTTT
.,.,TRBV19,TRBJ1-2,CASSVTTGNGGYTF,TGTGCCAGTAGTGTCACTACAGGGAACGGTGGCTACACCTTC
.,TRBD1,TRBV7-9,TRBJ2-7,CASSNTGQDEQYF,TGTGCCAGCAGCAATACGGGACAGGACGAGCAGTACTTC
few,TRBD2,TRBV7-2,TRBJ2-1,CASSFTSGGYNEQFF,TGTGCCAGCAGCTTTACTAGCGGGGGCTACAATGAGCAGTTCTTC
few,.,TRBV7-9,TRBJ2-5,CASSLRRRGPQETQYF,TGTGCCAGCAGCCTCAGACGGCGTGGACCCCAAGAGACCCAGTACTTC
.,.,TRBV18,TRBJ1-1,CASSRNREFDTEAFF,TGTGCCAGCTCACGTAACAGGGAATTCGACACTGAAGCTTTCTTT
few,.,TRBV6-5,TRBJ2-5,CASSLTSGVQETQYF,TGTGCCAGCAGTCTCACCTCGGGGGTCCAAGAGACCCAGTACTTC